These T cell receptor beta chains were read from a single sample in a study of blood T cell repertoires in COVID-19. Clones were read by immunoSEQ multiplex PCR, and TCRdb kept only the in-frame ones, dropping some. The sample has about 180,000 clones; about 86% are singletons. Sequencing was performed on peripheral blood. These receptors came from a man aged 50-59 years with active or convalescent COVID-19. Each CDR3 is given with its conserved first and last residue. A D gene is named only where the DNA matches it firmly. Expanded clones get a size class; other rows say once, few or many, or leave the size out.

d_gene,v_gene,abundance,j_gene,CDR3nt,CDR3aa
TRBD1,TRBV11-2,.,TRBJ1-5,TGTGCCAGCAGCTTAGAGGGACAGGGGGCGAGGGATTGCAATCAGCCCCAGCATTTT,CASSLEGQGARDCNQPQHF
.,TRBV10-3,.,TRBJ1-1,TGTGCCATCAGGGGAGGCCCCAACACTGAAGCTTTCTTT,CAIRGGPNTEAFF
.,TRBV10-3,.,TRBJ2-3,TGTGCCATCAGTGGGCAGCCGGGGGGCACAGATACGCAGTATTTT,CAISGQPGGTDTQYF
.,TRBV4-3,.,TRBJ1-5,TGCGCCAGCAGCCAAGATTTCAGGGGCCTTGGGCAGCCCCAGCATTTT,CASSQDFRGLGQPQHF
TRBD1,TRBV4-1,.,TRBJ2-1,TGCGCCAGCAGCGGGACAGGGATCTACAATGAGCAGTTCTTC,CASSGTGIYNEQFF
TRBD1,TRBV9,.,TRBJ1-5,TGTGCCAGCAGCCCCGACAGGGGCGGCAATCAGCCCCAGCATTTT,CASSPDRGGNQPQHF
TRBD1,TRBV7-3,.,TRBJ1-2,TGTGCCAGCAGCTCGGGACAGACTAACTATGGCTACACCTTC,CASSSGQTNYGYTF
.,TRBV19,.,TRBJ2-5,TGTGCCAGTAGTATCGAGGGCGAGGAGACCCAGTACTTC,CASSIEGEETQYF
.,TRBV5-1,.,TRBJ1-3,TGCGCCAGCAGCTTGGAGAGTTACTCTGGAAACACCATATATTTT,CASSLESYSGNTIYF
.,TRBV28,.,TRBJ1-6,TGTGCCAGCAGTTTATTAGCACAGGGAAAGGGGGCACCCCTCCACTTT,CASSLLAQGKGAPLHF
.,TRBV30,.,TRBJ1-2,TGTGCCTCCCGTACTCCGACTAACTATGGCTACACCTTC,CASRTPTNYGYTF
TRBD1,TRBV10-3,.,TRBJ2-1,TGTGCCACCCGGACAGGTAACAATGAGCAGTTCTTC,CATRTGNNEQFF
.,TRBV3-1/TRBV3-2,.,TRBJ1-1,TGTGCCAGCATAGATAGGGGTGGCACTGAAGCTTTCTTT,CASIDRGGTEAFF
.,TRBV27,few,TRBJ2-3,TGTGCCAGCAGTAAGGGAAAGGGGCCCGCAACAGATACGCAGTATTTT,CASSKGKGPATDTQYF
TRBD2,TRBV2,.,TRBJ2-3,TGTGCCAGCAGGCGACTAGCGGGGTTTAGCACAGATACGCAGTATTTT,CASRRLAGFSTDTQYF
.,TRBV5-4,.,TRBJ1-2,TGTGCCAGCAGCTTGGTTTTTGGGGGCTCCGGCCTTCTATCTGTCTACACCTTC,CASSLVFGGSGLLSVYTF
.,TRBV11-2,.,TRBJ2-1,TGTGCCAGCAGCCGGAGCCTTAGCGGTTTCGATGAGCAGTTCTTC,CASSRSLSGFDEQFF
TRBD1,TRBV30,few,TRBJ1-5,TGTGCCTGGAGTGTACGACAGGGTGAACAGCCCCAGCATTTT,CAWSVRQGEQPQHF
.,TRBV3-1/TRBV3-2,.,TRBJ2-5,TGTGCCAGCAGCCTTCCAGCGGACCCCCAAGAGACCCAGTACTTC,CASSLPADPQETQYF
.,TRBV28,few,TRBJ1-5,TGTGCCAGCAGTCCCCGAAGCAGGGCCGATCAGCCCCAGCATTTT,CASSPRSRADQPQHF
.,TRBV16,.,TRBJ1-2,TGTGCCAGCAGCCAATCAAGTGGGGCGGCTGGCTACACCTTC,CASSQSSGAAGYTF
.,TRBV2,.,TRBJ2-1,TGTGCCAGCAGACAGGGCGATGAGCAGTTCTTC,CASRQGDEQFF
.,TRBV10-3,.,TRBJ1-1,TGTGCCATTTTGGGGCACGCGAACACTGAAGCTTTCTTT,CAILGHANTEAFF
TRBD1,TRBV28,.,TRBJ2-3,TGTGCCAGCGAGGGGGCCAGGGGGCGGACAGATACGCAGTATTTT,CASEGARGRTDTQYF